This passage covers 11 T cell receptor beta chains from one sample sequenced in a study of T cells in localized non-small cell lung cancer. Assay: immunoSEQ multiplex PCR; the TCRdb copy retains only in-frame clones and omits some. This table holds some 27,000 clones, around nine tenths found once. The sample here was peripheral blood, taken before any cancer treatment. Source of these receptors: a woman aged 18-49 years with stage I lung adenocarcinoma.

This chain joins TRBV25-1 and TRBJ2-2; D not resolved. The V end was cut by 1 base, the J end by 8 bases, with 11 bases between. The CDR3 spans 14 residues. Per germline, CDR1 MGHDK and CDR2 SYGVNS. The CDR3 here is CASSEFDFLGELFF. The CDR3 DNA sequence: TGTGCCAGCAGTGAATTCGACTTCCTGGGGGAGCTGTTTTTT.

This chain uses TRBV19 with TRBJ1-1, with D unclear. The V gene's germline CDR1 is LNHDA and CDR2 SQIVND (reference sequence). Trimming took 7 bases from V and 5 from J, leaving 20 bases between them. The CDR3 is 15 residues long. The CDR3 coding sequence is TGTGCCAGTAAAGGTCGAAATAACGACTTAACTGAAGCTTTCTTT. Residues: CASKGRNNDLTEAFF. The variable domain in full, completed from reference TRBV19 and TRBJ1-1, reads DGGITQSPKYLFRKEGQNVTLSCEQNLNHDAMYWYRQDPGQGLRLIYYSQIVNDFQKGDIAEGYSVSREKKESFPLTVTSAQKNPTAFYLCASKGRNNDLTEAFFGQGTRLTVV.

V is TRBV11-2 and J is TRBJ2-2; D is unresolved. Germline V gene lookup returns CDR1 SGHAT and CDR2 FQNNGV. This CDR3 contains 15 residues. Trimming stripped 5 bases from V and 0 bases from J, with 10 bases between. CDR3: CASSLRTANTGELFF. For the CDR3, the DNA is TGTGCCAGCAGCCTCAGGACCGCGAACACCGGGGAGCTGTTTTTT.

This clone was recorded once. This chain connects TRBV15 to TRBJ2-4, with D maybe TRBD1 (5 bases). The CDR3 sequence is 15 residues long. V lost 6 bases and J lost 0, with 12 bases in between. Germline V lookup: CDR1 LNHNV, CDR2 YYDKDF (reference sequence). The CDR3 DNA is TGTGCCACCAGGGCAGGGTATCTAGCCAAAAACATTCAGTACTTC. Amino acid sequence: CATRAGYLAKNIQYF. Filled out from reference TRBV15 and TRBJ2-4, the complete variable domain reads DAMVIQNPRYQVTQFGKPVTLSCSQTLNHNVMYWYQQKSSQAPKLLFHYYDKDFNNEADTPDNFQSRRPNTSFCFLDIRSPGLGDTAMYLCATRAGYLAKNIQYFGAGTRLSVL.

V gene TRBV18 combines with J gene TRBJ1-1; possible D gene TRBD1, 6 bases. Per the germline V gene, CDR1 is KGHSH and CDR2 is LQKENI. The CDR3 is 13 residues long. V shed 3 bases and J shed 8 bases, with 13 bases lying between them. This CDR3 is CASSPPAGTEAFF. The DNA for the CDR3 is TGTGCCAGCTCACCGCCAGCCGGGACAGAAGCTTTCTTT. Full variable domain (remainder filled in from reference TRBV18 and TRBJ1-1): NAGVMQNPRHLVRRRGQEARLRCSPMKGHSHVYWYRQLPEEGLKFMVYLQKENIIDESGMPKERFSAEFPKEGPSILRIQQVVRGDSAAYFCASSPPAGTEAFFGQGTRLTVV.

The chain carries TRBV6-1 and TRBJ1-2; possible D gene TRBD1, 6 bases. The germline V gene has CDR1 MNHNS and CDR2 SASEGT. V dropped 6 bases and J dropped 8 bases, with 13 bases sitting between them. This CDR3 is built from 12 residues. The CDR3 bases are TGTGCCAGCAGATGGCAGGGGCGCGGCTACACCTTC. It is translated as CASRWQGRGYTF.

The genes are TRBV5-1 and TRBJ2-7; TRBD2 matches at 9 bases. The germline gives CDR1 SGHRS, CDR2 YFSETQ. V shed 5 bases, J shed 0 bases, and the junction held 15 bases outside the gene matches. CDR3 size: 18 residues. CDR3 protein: CASRQLPTSGGSSYEQYF. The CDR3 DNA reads TGCGCCAGCAGACAGCTCCCGACTAGCGGAGGAAGCTCCTACGAGCAGTACTTC.

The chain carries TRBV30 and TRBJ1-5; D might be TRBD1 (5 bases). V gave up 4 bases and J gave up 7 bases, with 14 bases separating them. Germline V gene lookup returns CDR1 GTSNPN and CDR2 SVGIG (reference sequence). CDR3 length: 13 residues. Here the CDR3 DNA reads TGTGCCTGGACGGCGTACCGGGGGCAGCCCCAGCATTTT. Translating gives CAWTAYRGQPQHF.

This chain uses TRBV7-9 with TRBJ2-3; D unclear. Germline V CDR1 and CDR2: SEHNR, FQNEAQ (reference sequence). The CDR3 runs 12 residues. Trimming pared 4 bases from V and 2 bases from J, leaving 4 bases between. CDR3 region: CASSYNTDTQYF. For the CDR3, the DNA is TGTGCCAGCAGCTATAACACAGATACGCAGTATTTT.

The CDR3 bases are TGTGCCAGCAGTTACTCGAACCAAGAGACCCAGTACTTC. Translated, it gives CASSYSNQETQYF. The rearrangement joins TRBV6-5 to TRBJ2-5, with D unresolved. The CDR3 is made up of 13 amino acids. The V end was cut by 0 bases, the J end by 0 bases, with 2 bases between. Germline CDR1 reads MNHEY; CDR2 reads SVGAGI.

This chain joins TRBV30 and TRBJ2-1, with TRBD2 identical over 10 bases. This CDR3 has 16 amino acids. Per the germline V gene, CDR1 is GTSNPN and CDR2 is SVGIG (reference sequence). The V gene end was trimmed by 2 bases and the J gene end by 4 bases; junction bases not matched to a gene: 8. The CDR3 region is CAWSLTSSGSYNEQFF. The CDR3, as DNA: TGTGCCTGGAGTCTCACATCTAGCGGGAGTTACAATGAGCAGTTCTTC.